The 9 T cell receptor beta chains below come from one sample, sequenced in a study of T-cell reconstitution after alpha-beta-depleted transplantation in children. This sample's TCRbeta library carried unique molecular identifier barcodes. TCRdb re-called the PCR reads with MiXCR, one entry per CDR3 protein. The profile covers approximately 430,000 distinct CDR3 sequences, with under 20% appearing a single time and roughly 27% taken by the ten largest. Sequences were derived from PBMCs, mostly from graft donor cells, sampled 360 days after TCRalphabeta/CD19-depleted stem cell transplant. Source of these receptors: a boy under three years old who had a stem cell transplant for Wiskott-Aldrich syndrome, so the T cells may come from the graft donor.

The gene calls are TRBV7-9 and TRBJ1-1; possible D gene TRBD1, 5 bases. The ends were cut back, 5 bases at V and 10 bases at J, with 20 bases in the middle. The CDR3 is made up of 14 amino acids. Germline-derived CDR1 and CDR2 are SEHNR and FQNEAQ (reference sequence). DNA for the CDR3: TGTGCCAGCAGCGCGGGAGGGGCGGAGAGGCGAGCTTTCTTT. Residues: CASSAGGAERRAFF.

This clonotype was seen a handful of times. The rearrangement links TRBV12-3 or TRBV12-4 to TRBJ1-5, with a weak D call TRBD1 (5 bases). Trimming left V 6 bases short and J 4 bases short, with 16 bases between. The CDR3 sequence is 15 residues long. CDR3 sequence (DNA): TGTGCCAGCAGCACCATACAGGCGAATAATCAGCCCCAGCATTTT. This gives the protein CASSTIQANNQPQHF.

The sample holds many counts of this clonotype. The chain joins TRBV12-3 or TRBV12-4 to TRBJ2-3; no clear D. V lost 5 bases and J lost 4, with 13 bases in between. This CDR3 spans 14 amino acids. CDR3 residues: CASSLMLASDTQYF. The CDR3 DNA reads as TGTGCCAGCAGTCTCATGCTCGCGTCAGATACGCAGTATTTT.

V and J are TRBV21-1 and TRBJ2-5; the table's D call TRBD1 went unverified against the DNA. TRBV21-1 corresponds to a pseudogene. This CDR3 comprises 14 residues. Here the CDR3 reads CASSKGTGKETQYF. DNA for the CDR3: TGTGCCAGCAGCAAAGGGACAGGGAAAGAGACCCAGTACTTC.

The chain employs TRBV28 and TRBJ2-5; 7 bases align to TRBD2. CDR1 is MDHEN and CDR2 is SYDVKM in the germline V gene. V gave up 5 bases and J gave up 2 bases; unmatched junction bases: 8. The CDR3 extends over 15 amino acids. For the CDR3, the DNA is TGTGCCAGCAGTGGTAGTTTGGGGGGGCAAGAGACCCAGTACTTC. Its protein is CASSGSLGGQETQYF.

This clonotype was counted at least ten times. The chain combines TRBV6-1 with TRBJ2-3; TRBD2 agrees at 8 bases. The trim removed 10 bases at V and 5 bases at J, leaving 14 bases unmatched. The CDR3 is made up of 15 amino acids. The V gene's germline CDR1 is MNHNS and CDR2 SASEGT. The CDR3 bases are TGTGCCATCAACCCGGGGGGGCCCCTTCGAGATACGCAGTATTTT. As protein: CAINPGGPLRDTQYF.

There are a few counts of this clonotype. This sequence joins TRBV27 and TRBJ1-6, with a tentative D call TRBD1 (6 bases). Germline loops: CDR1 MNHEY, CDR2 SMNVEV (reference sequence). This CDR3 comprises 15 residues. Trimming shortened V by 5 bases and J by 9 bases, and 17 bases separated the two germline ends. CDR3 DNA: TGTGCCAGCAGTGACCACAGGGTCTCTAGTTCACCCCTCCACTTT. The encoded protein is CASSDHRVSSSPLHF.

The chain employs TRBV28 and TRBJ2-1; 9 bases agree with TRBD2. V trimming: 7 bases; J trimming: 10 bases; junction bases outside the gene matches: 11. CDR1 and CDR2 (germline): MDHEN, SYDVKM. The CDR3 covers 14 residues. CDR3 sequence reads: CASIRRRGGWEQFF. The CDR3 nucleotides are TGTGCCAGCATCCGGAGGCGGGGGGGATGGGAGCAGTTCTTC. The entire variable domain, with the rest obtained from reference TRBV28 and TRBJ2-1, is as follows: DVKVTQSSRYLVKRTGEKVFLECVQDMDHENMFWYRQDPGLGLRLIYFSYDVKMKEKGDIPEGYSVSREKKERFSLILESASTNQTSMYLCASIRRRGGWEQFFGPGTRLTVL.

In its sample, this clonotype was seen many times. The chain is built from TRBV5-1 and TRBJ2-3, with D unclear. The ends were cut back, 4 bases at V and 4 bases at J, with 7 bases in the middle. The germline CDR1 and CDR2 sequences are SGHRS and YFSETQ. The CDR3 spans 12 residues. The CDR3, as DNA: TGCGCCAGCAGCATGGAATCAGATACGCAGTATTTT. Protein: CASSMESDTQYF.